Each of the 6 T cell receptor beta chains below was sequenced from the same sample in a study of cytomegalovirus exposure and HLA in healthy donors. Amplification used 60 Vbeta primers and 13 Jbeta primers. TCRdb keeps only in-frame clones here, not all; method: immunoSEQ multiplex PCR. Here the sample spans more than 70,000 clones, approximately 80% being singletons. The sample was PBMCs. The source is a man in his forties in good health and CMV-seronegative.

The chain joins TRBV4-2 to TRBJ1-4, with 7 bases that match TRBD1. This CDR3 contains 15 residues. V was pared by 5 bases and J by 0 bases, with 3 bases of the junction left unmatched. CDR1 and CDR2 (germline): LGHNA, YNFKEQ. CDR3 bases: TGTGCCAGCAGCGACGGGACAGCAACTAATGAAAAACTGTTTTTT. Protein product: CASSDGTATNEKLFF.

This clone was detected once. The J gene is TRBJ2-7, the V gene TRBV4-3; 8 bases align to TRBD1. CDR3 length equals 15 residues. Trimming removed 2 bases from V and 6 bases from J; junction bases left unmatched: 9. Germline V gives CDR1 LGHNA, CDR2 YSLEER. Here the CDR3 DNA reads TGCGCCAGCAGCCAAACGGACAGGGATATGGGCGAGCAGTACTTC. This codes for CASSQTDRDMGEQYF.

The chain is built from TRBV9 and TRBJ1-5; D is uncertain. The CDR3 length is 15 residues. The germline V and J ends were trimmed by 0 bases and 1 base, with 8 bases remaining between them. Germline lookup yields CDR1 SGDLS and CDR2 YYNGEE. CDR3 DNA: TGTGCCAGCAGCGTAGGCACAGAGAGCAATCAGCCCCAGCATTTT. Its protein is CASSVGTESNQPQHF.

The CDR3 here is CASSRDKNTEAFF. Here the CDR3 DNA reads TGTGCCAGCAGTCGAGACAAGAACACTGAAGCTTTCTTT. The chain couples TRBV7-7 to TRBJ1-1; D gene uncertain. This CDR3 region has 13 residues. V gave up 6 bases and J gave up 1 base, with 9 bases separating them. Per germline, CDR1 SSHAT and CDR2 FNYEAQ (reference sequence).

The CDR3 is CASSQQGQGKETQYF. The CDR3 nucleotides are TGCGCCAGCAGCCAGCAGGGACAGGGGAAAGAGACCCAGTACTTC. The chain combines TRBV4-1 with TRBJ2-5; 10 bases line up with TRBD1. Trimming at V came to 3 bases and at J to 3 bases, leaving 4 bases not matched to a gene. Germline CDR1 MGHRA, CDR2 YSYEKL. CDR3 length: 15 amino acids.

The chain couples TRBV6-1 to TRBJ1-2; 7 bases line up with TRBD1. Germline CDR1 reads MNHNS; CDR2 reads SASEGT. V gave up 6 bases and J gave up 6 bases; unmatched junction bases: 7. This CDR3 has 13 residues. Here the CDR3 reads CASSPGDSHGYTF. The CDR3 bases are TGTGCCAGCAGCCCCGGGGACAGTCATGGCTACACCTTC.